One and the same sample provided the 14 T cell receptor beta chains below, sequenced in a study of blood T cells in healthy people across ages. PCR was performed a second time for about 7 to 11 cycles using a sample-barcoded 5' primer and a J-beta primer mix. TCRdb reprocessed the 5' RACE reads via MiXCR and lists one record per CDR3 protein. The sample includes around 1.7 million distinct CDR3 sequences, 28% of them seen just once. Sequenced: blood. These receptors all come from a woman younger than 45 in good health.

The chain has TRBV5-8 and TRBJ2-5; 7 bases line up with TRBD2. The CDR3 runs to 18 residues. Germline V gene data show CDR1 as SGHTS and CDR2 as YDEGEE. With V trimmed by 4 bases and J by 0 bases, 15 bases remained unmatched. CDR3 residues: CASSQPWSPGGNQETQYF. CDR3 DNA: TGTGCCAGCAGCCAGCCTTGGTCACCGGGAGGAAACCAAGAGACCCAGTACTTC. The full variable domain, its missing parts supplied by reference TRBV5-8 and TRBJ2-5, is EAGVTQSPTHLIKTRGQQATLRCSPISGHTSVYWYQQALGLGLQFLLWYDEGEERNRGNFPPRFSGRQFPNYSSELNVNALELEDSALYLCASSQPWSPGGNQETQYFGPGTRLLVL.

This clonotype was detected only a few times. The J gene is TRBJ1-1, the V gene TRBV3-1, with D possibly TRBD1 on 6 matching bases. Trimming cost V 0 bases and J 1 base, with 9 bases left between them. CDR3 length: 15 residues. Germline V gene data show CDR1 as LGHDT and CDR2 as YNNKEL (reference sequence). CDR3 in amino acids: CASSQDLQGNTEAFF. The CDR3 bases are TGTGCCAGCAGCCAAGATCTACAGGGGAACACTGAAGCTTTCTTT.

This clonotype came up many times. The chain joins TRBV9 to TRBJ2-1; D unresolved. Germline V gene data show CDR1 as SGDLS and CDR2 as YYNGEE. CDR3 length: 12 residues. Trimming removed 2 bases from V and 4 bases from J, with 4 bases in between. As DNA, the CDR3 is TGTGCCAGCAGCGTTGGATACAATGAGCAGTTCTTC. Protein sequence: CASSVGYNEQFF.

The chain recombines TRBV12-3 or TRBV12-4 with TRBJ2-1; D possibly corresponds to TRBD2 (6 bases). V gave up 2 bases and J gave up 15 bases, with 17 bases separating them. The CDR3 has 13 residues. The CDR3 protein is CASSLKGTLGGFF. The CDR3, as DNA: TGTGCCAGCAGTTTAAAAGGGACTCTCGGTGGGTTCTTC.

Worth noting for this clonotype: At one boundary the junction diverges from the germline segment, which might be a read error. The chain combines TRBV7-2 with TRBJ2-5, with D perhaps matching TRBD2 (8 bases). This CDR3 is built from 14 residues. Germline V gene sequence: CDR1 SGHTA, CDR2 FQGNSA. The chain's CDR3 is CASSSSGYQGAQYF. CDR3 DNA: TGTGCTAGCAGCTCTAGCGGGTACCAGGGGGCCCAGTACTTC.

This sequence joins TRBV6-5 and TRBJ2-5; 15 nucleotides align to TRBD2. V was clipped by 7 bases and J by 0 bases; unmatched bases: 6. The CDR3 has 17 amino acids. Germline V gene lookup returns CDR1 MNHEY and CDR2 SVGAGI. The CDR3 reads CASTKGTSGGYQETQYF. The CDR3 DNA follows: TGTGCCAGCACTAAGGGGACTAGCGGGGGGTACCAAGAGACCCAGTACTTC.

This chain joins TRBV2 and TRBJ2-1; 8 bases agree with TRBD2. The CDR3 has 15 amino acids. The germline V gene encodes CDR1 SNHLY and CDR2 FYNNEI. V trimming: 6 bases; J trimming: 3 bases; junction bases outside the gene matches: 7. CDR3 residues: CASRILAGIYNEQFF. The CDR3 region has the DNA TGTGCCAGCAGAATCCTAGCGGGCATCTACAATGAGCAGTTCTTC.

This clonotype came up a few times. V and J are TRBV5-6 and TRBJ2-1, with D perhaps TRBD2 (7 bases). CDR1 and CDR2 (germline): SGHDT, YYEEEE. This CDR3 has 15 residues. With 2 bases removed from V and 7 bases from J, the gap between germline ends came to 16 bases. The CDR3 loop reads CASSFGGLLGNEQFF. As DNA, the CDR3 is TGTGCCAGCAGCTTCGGGGGGCTTCTAGGGAATGAGCAGTTCTTC. Full variable domain (missing parts from reference TRBV5-6 and TRBJ2-1): DAGVTQSPTHLIKTRGQQVTLRCSPKSGHDTVSWYQQALGQGPQFIFQYYEEEERQRGNFPDRFSGHQFPNYSSELNVNALLLGDSALYLCASSFGGLLGNEQFFGPGTRLTVL.

The V gene is TRBV6-6, the J gene TRBJ1-5, with a tentative D call TRBD1 (6 bases). CDR3 length equals 14 residues. CDR1 and CDR2 from the germline V gene are MNHNY and SVGAGI (reference sequence). Trimming stripped 2 bases from V and 11 bases from J, with 16 bases between. The CDR3 protein is CASSYGLAGQSQHF. Written as DNA, the CDR3 is TGTGCCAGCAGTTACGGGCTAGCTGGACAGTCCCAGCATTTT.

This clonotype was observed a few times. The V call is TRBV7-9, the J call TRBJ2-3; TRBD1 is a possible D gene (5 bases). Germline CDR1 and CDR2: SEHNR and FQNEAQ (reference sequence). The CDR3 covers 13 residues. Trimming took 6 bases from V and 2 from J, leaving 9 bases between them. CDR3 sequence: CASRLDTTDTQYF. As DNA, the CDR3 is TGTGCCAGCAGATTGGACACCACAGATACGCAGTATTTT.

V usage is TRBV2 and J usage is TRBJ2-3; 10 bases match TRBD2. Germline V gives CDR1 SNHLY, CDR2 FYNNEI. The trim removed 6 bases at V and 3 bases at J, leaving 6 bases unmatched. The CDR3 has 15 amino acids. This CDR3 reads CASRALLAGTDTQYF. The CDR3 DNA sequence: TGTGCCAGCAGAGCACTACTAGCGGGGACAGATACGCAGTATTTT.

This clonotype has more than one count but fewer than ten. The rearrangement uses TRBV20-1 and TRBJ2-3; 15 bases match TRBD2. The ends lost 5 bases at V and 6 bases at J; junction bases unmatched: 9. There are 16 residues in the CDR3. The germline CDR1 and CDR2 sequences are DFQATT and SNEGSKA (reference sequence). CDR3 sequence: CSAGTSGGRFRDTQYF. The DNA of the CDR3 is TGCAGTGCTGGGACTAGCGGGGGGAGGTTTCGTGATACGCAGTATTTT.

A few counts support this clonotype. A read error may produce the germline difference seen at one junction end. The chain links TRBV7-9 to TRBJ1-1; TRBD1 might be the D (6 bases). The CDR3 runs to 14 residues. Per germline, CDR1 SEHNR and CDR2 FQNEAQ (reference sequence). The CDR3 DNA reads as TGTGCCAGCAACCCAGGGGATCTGAACACTGAAACTTTCTTT. Residues: CASNPGDLNTETFF. Full variable domain (rest looked up from reference TRBV7-9 and TRBJ1-1): DTGVSQNPRHKITKRGQNVTFRCDPISEHNRLYWYRQTLGQGPEFLTYFQNEAQLEKSRLLSDRFSAERPKGSFSTLEIQRTEQGDSAMYLCASNPGDLNTETFFGQGTRLTVV.

The chain is built from TRBV7-9 and TRBJ1-4; D is ambiguous. Per the germline V gene, CDR1 is SEHNR and CDR2 is FQNEAQ (reference sequence). The CDR3 extends over 14 amino acids. V lost 1 base, J lost 7 bases, and 10 bases lay in between. The CDR3 protein is CASSLDSAAEKLFF. In DNA form, the CDR3 reads TGTGCCAGCAGCTTAGACAGTGCGGCTGAAAAACTGTTTTTT.